The rows below give T cell receptor beta chains drawn from one sample of a study of OX40 agonist ivuxolimab in advanced cancers. Clones were sequenced by immunoSEQ multiplex PCR, and TCRdb holds only the in-frame ones, with some missing. In the table there are approximately 79,000 clones, about 86% of which are singletons. The input for sequencing was CD4+ or CD8+ T cells sorted from blood, taken in a trial of the OX40 agonist ivuxolimab. The origin of the receptors is an adult with an advanced solid tumor such as melanoma, head and neck, liver or kidney cancer. The CDR3 runs from the conserved cysteine through the conserved F or W. A D gene is named only where the DNA matches it firmly. Rows may omit the clone size; those that give it use once, few, many or a size class.

abundance	v_gene	j_gene	d_gene	CDR3aa	CDR3nt
NA	TRBV6-6	TRBJ1-1	TRBD1	CASGINRGTEAFF	TGTGCCAGCGGCATAAACAGGGGCACTGAAGCTTTCTTT
medium-sized	TRBV2	TRBJ1-5	TRBD1	CASSEQQGNQPQHF	TGTGCCAGCAGTGAGCAACAGGGGAATCAGCCCCAGCATTTT
NA	TRBV7-3	TRBJ2-3	TRBD1	CASSQTGQGIDTQYF	TGTGCCAGCAGCCAAACGGGACAGGGTATTGATACGCAGTATTTT
many	TRBV4-1	TRBJ2-7	TRBD2	CASSQAPPGTSVYEQYF	TGCGCCAGCAGCCAAGCGCCACCCGGGACTAGCGTATACGAGCAGTACTTC
NA	TRBV9	TRBJ2-1	NA	CASSPQGRGYEQFF	TGTGCCAGCAGCCCACAAGGCAGGGGCTATGAGCAGTTCTTC
once	TRBV9	TRBJ1-2	NA	CASSVEGLGYTF	TGTGCCAGCAGCGTAGAAGGCCTTGGCTACACCTTC
NA	TRBV11-2	TRBJ1-1	NA	CASSEQPNTEAFF	TGTGCCAGCTCTGAACAACCGAACACTGAAGCTTTCTTT
NA	TRBV29-1	TRBJ1-1	NA	CSVEGTLYTEAFF	TGCAGCGTTGAAGGCACACTCTACACTGAAGCTTTCTTT
NA	TRBV15	TRBJ2-7	NA	CATSRGGSSYEQYF	TGTGCCACCAGCAGAGGTGGGTCCTCCTACGAGCAGTACTTC
few	TRBV6-1	TRBJ1-5	NA	CASSEGGGPNQPQHF	TGTGCCAGCAGTGAAGGGGGGGGGCCTAATCAGCCCCAGCATTTT
NA	TRBV7-2	TRBJ2-7	NA	CASSPRALTVTAGFEQYF	TGTGCCAGCAGCCCGAGAGCTCTCACGGTGACTGCGGGCTTCGAGCAGTACTTC
NA	TRBV5-4	TRBJ1-3	NA	CASSLAGRGTISGNTIYF	TGTGCCAGCAGCTTGGCAGGAAGGGGGACTATCTCTGGAAACACCATATATTTT
NA	TRBV4-3	TRBJ2-1	NA	CASSPVWGAYNEQFF	TGCGCCAGCAGCCCGGTCTGGGGGGCCTACAATGAGCAGTTCTTC
few	TRBV7-3	TRBJ2-6	NA	CASSLTMGAGANVLTF	TGTGCCAGCAGCTTAACTATGGGAGCTGGGGCCAACGTCCTGACTTTC
NA	TRBV4-1	TRBJ2-1	TRBD2	CASSQDASGSFNEQFF	TGCGCCAGCAGCCAAGATGCTAGCGGGAGTTTTAATGAGCAGTTCTTC
NA	TRBV6-5	TRBJ1-5	NA	CASSYVAPDQPQHF	TGTGCCAGCAGTTACGTAGCACCTGATCAGCCCCAGCATTTT
NA	TRBV25-1	TRBJ2-7	TRBD1	CASRQGVEQYF	TGTGCCAGCAGACAGGGGGTTGAGCAGTACTTC
NA	TRBV10-3	TRBJ2-7	NA	CAISEMIYEQYF	TGTGCCATCAGTGAGATGATCTACGAGCAGTACTTC
few	TRBV20-1	TRBJ1-1	NA	CSASGTEAFF	TGCAGTGCTTCAGGGACTGAAGCTTTCTTT
NA	TRBV5-1	TRBJ2-3	TRBD2	CASSYFPHASGRGGTDTQYF	TGCGCCAGCAGCTATTTCCCCCACGCTAGCGGGAGAGGGGGAACAGATACGCAGTATTTT
NA	TRBV5-4	TRBJ1-2	NA	CASSLVDSHYGYTF	TGTGCCAGCAGCTTGGTGGACAGCCACTATGGCTACACCTTC
NA	TRBV7-2	TRBJ1-3	TRBD1	CASSQQGGSGNTIYF	TGTGCCAGCAGCCAACAGGGGGGCTCTGGAAACACCATATATTTT
NA	TRBV9	TRBJ2-1	TRBD2	CASSVIAGAGEQFF	TGTGCCAGCAGCGTTATAGCGGGAGCAGGTGAGCAGTTCTTC
NA	TRBV6-6	TRBJ2-2	NA	CASSYSTGGGELFF	TGTGCCAGCAGTTACTCGACTGGGGGCGGGGAGCTGTTTTTT
NA	TRBV5-4	TRBJ2-5	TRBD1	CASSHGQGTQETQYF	TGTGCCAGCAGTCACGGACAGGGCACTCAAGAGACCCAGTACTTC
NA	TRBV4-2	TRBJ1-2	NA	CASSQDTNYGYTF	TGTGCCAGCAGCCAAGACACTAACTATGGCTACACCTTC
NA	TRBV18	TRBJ2-3	NA	CASSPPLGGTDTQYF	TGTGCCAGCTCACCCCCTTTAGGGGGCACAGATACGCAGTATTTT
NA	TRBV6-5	TRBJ2-4	NA	CASSYSGSGIQYF	TGTGCCAGCAGTTACTCAGGGAGTGGCATTCAGTACTTC
few	TRBV7-2	TRBJ2-1	TRBD2	CASSLVSGGRDEQFF	TGTGCCAGCAGCTTAGTGTCGGGGGGGCGCGATGAGCAGTTCTTC
NA	TRBV21-1	TRBJ2-3	NA	CASSKNRRGSLTDTQYF	TGTGCCAGCAGCAAAAATCGGAGGGGGAGCCTCACAGATACGCAGTATTTT
NA	TRBV11-3	TRBJ2-7	TRBD1	CASGPGQGGEQYF	TGTGCCAGCGGACCGGGACAGGGGGGTGAGCAGTACTTC
once	TRBV7-3	TRBJ1-2	NA	CASSLTGEEGGYTF	TGTGCCAGCAGCTTAACAGGGGAAGAAGGAGGCTACACCTTC
NA	TRBV10-3	TRBJ1-1	TRBD1	CAIGRGLNTEAFF	TGTGCCATCGGCAGGGGGCTGAACACTGAAGCTTTCTTT
NA	TRBV19	TRBJ2-2	TRBD1	CASFPGQGFAGELFF	TGTGCCAGTTTCCCGGGACAGGGTTTTGCCGGGGAGCTGTTTTTT